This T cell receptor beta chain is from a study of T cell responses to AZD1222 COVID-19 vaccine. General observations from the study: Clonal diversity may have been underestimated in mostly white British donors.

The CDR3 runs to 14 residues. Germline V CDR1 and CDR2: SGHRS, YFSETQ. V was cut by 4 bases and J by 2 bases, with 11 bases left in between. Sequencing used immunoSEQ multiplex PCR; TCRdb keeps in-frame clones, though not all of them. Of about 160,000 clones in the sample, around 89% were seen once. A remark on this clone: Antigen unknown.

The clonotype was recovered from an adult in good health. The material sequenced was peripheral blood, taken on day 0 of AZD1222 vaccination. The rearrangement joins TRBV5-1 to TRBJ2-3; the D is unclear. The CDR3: CASSTDSPTDTQYF. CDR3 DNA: TGCGCCAGCAGCACGGATTCACCCACAGATACGCAGTATTTT.